This entry is about one T cell receptor beta chain. Its target antigen remains unknown. No much larger clone exists at a distance of one base, and base qualities are not known. Sequencing of TCRB CDR3 was done on genomic DNA with the immunoSEQ assay. Concerning the study's data processing: Analyses were restricted to productive TCRB rearrangements. Clonality was expressed as a Shannon entropy-based productive clonality index, with each clone defined by a unique TCRB CDR3 sequence. Repertoire overlap for a pair of samples was computed from each clone's template counts relative to total templates per sample. V-gene usage from TCRB sequencing and V-gene usage measured by flow cytometry were correlated (Spearman r of under 0.7). TCRdb mirrors the immuneACCESS table, restricted to in-frame sequences. Some clones are absent from its copies; in checked studies, under half trace to an unresolved V gene, and the reason for the others is unknown. V and J calls plus clone size are reproduced from that table; the DNA served to infer D and trimming. The sample table holds more than 10,000 clones, of which around four fifths were seen once. About 20% of the sample is held by the ten biggest clonotypes.

Healthy controls were 15 to 20 blood donors whose buffy coats were used, with a median age of around 56 years (range about 20-80) and 45% to 60% female. Positive magnetic bead selection on an AutoMACS was used to isolate CD4+ and CD8+ cells, with flow cytometry used to check purity. Peripheral blood mononuclear cells were isolated by Ficoll-Paque PLUS density gradient separation. DNA was extracted from CD4-enriched, CD8-enriched or PBMC samples with Nucleospin Tissue or Tissue XS kits and quantified with a Qubit 2.0 fluorometer. The data derive from a study of somatic mutations in cytotoxic T cells in rheumatoid arthritis (dated by TCRdb to the late 2010s). About the study as a whole: Sorted V beta1+ cells also underwent TCRB sequencing, and some V beta antibody-stained T-cell populations were flow-sorted at nearly 100% purity on a FACSAria II or Sony SH800. The median ages of the patient and control groups were essentially identical. The study asked whether expanded CD8+ T-cell clones in newly diagnosed, untreated rheumatoid arthritis carry somatic mutations, and used TCRB deep sequencing to characterize clonality. A total of around 60 rheumatoid arthritis patients and more than 15 healthy controls underwent TCRB deep sequencing. Paper-wide results and their limitations: The antigen targets of the expanded CD8+ clones were unknown, and absence from virus-specific databases did not rule out viral specificity. CD8+ clonality increased with age in patients (Spearman r of about 0.49) but not in healthy controls. There was no significant difference in CD8+ T-cell clonality between rheumatoid arthritis patients and age-matched healthy controls. The largest CD8+ clone made up more than 20% of CD8+ cells in about an eighth of the roughly 65 patients, and blood and synovial fluid shared several identical CD8+ TCRB sequences. No adjustment for multiple comparisons was made for the slight TRBV07 underrepresentation in patients.

V was cut back by 5 bases and J by 2 bases, leaving a gap of 10 bases between them. The germline V gene (reference sequence) yields MNHEY for CDR1 and SMNVEV for CDR2. The CDR3, cysteine through phenylalanine, is 13 amino acids long. The read is trimmed to its CDR3 DNA, 39 bases read in frame from base 1. The TCR sequence derives from a man aged 50 or older in good health. The sample comprised CD8+ T cells sorted from blood. The chain employs TRBV27 and TRBJ2-7; TRBD1 is possibly the D segment (6 matching bases). The CDR3 sequence is CASSPWTAYEQYF. The DNA sequence reads TGTGCCAGCAGTCCTTGGACAGCCTACGAGCAGTACTTC.